This T cell receptor beta chain was recovered during a study of breast tumors, draining lymph nodes, adjacent tissues. The CDR3 has 14 residues. Germline V lookup: CDR1 LNHDA, CDR2 SQIVND (reference sequence). Trimming shortened V by 3 bases and J by 2 bases, and 11 bases separated the two germline ends. This clonotype was recorded at least ten times. The target antigen is unknown. TCRdb called the multiplex PCR reads again in MiXCR, with one record for every CDR3 protein. Counted here are roughly 20,000 distinct CDR3 sequences, about 41% occurring once; the ten biggest clones make up approximately 24%. Study-wide findings and caveats: Most tumor T cells seemingly derive from lymph node, then expand in tumor. Tumor TCR diversity was below lymph nodes but above nontumor tissue. Tumor and nontumor repertoires were significantly more similar in luminal-like than in basal-like breast cancer.

Material: breast tumor tissue. The clonotype was recovered from a female donor with breast cancer. Some clones in this sample may be carry-over from other donors' samples. This chain uses TRBV19 with TRBJ2-7; D not resolved. Here the CDR3 DNA reads TGTGCCAGTAGTATCGCACAGAACACCTACGAGCAGTACTTC. Protein sequence: CASSIAQNTYEQYF.